The 27 T cell receptor beta chains reported below all come from one sample, sequenced in a study of long-term antiretroviral therapy in people with HIV. Assay version v3.0 of immunoSEQ was used, and it was run at survey level. Sequenced by immunoSEQ multiplex PCR; TCRdb stores in-frame clones only, minus some. The sample contains under 45,000 clones, more than 80% of which appear only once. Sequenced here: unsorted PBMCs, sampled 3.1 years after starting antiretroviral therapy. The receptors were gathered from a woman aged 45 to 65 with HIV.

The chain joins TRBV7-2 to TRBJ1-3, with 9 bases matching TRBD1. CDR1 and CDR2 (germline): SGHTA, FQGNSA. With V trimmed by 5 bases and J by 7 bases, 6 bases remained unmatched. The CDR3 has 14 residues. In DNA form, the CDR3 reads TGTGCCAGCAGCACAGGGGGCGAGGGGAACACCATATATTTT. It specifies CASSTGGEGNTIYF.

The genes are TRBV15 and TRBJ1-2; tentative D call: TRBD1 (6 bases). The CDR3 covers 15 residues. With 1 base removed from V and 7 bases from J, the gap between germline ends came to 16 bases. Germline V gives CDR1 LNHNV, CDR2 YYDKDF (reference sequence). The DNA for the CDR3 is TGTGCCACCAGCAGAGCTGGGGGCGCAGGCTCTGGCTACACCTTC. Translated, it gives CATSRAGGAGSGYTF.

This clone was recorded once. The rearrangement joins TRBV6-5 to TRBJ2-7; D is perhaps TRBD1 (6 bases). V was shortened by 6 bases and J by 7 bases, with 16 bases between the two germline ends. CDR1 is MNHEY and CDR2 is SVGAGI in the germline V gene. This CDR3 spans 13 amino acids. The CDR3: CASSQNRVGEQYF. The CDR3, as DNA: TGTGCCAGCAGCCAAAACAGGGTAGGGGAGCAGTACTTC.

V gene TRBV5-4 combines with J gene TRBJ2-2; no clear D gene. The CDR3 is 12 residues long. CDR1 is SGHNT, CDR2 YYREEE, per germline (reference sequence). V gave up 3 bases and J gave up 3 bases, with 3 bases separating them. The CDR3 DNA reads as TGTGCCAGCAGCTATTACACCGGGGAGCTGTTTTTT. Amino acid sequence: CASSYYTGELFF.

This chain links TRBV6-5 with TRBJ2-2; D not resolved. V shed 8 bases and J shed 1 base, with 8 bases lying between them. In germline, CDR1 is MNHEY, CDR2 SVGAGI. The length of the CDR3 is 13 residues. This CDR3 reads CASLSGNTGELFF. CDR3 in DNA: TGTGCCAGCTTGTCGGGGAACACCGGGGAGCTGTTTTTT.

The genes are TRBV2 and TRBJ2-3, with D uncertain. CDR3 length: 13 amino acids. Deletions cut 2 bases from V and 3 bases from J, with 6 bases between. Per the germline V gene, CDR1 is SNHLY and CDR2 is FYNNEI. DNA of the CDR3: TGTGCCAGCAGTGAATATGGGACAGATACGCAGTATTTT. Protein product: CASSEYGTDTQYF.

The V call is TRBV14, the J call TRBJ2-2, with D perhaps TRBD1 or TRBD2 (5 bases each). The CDR3 consists of 13 residues. V lost 4 bases and J 5 bases, leaving 8 bases between the germline ends. The germline gives CDR1 SGHDN, CDR2 FVKESK. The CDR3 reads CASSLWGTGELFF. CDR3 nucleotide sequence: TGTGCCAGCAGCCTTTGGGGGACCGGGGAGCTGTTTTTT.

As concerns this clone: The germline gene is not matched at one end of the junction; a read error may be the cause. The gene calls are TRBV7-7 and TRBJ2-2; 7 nucleotides match TRBD2. The CDR3 runs to 15 residues. Germline loops: CDR1 SSHAT, CDR2 FNYEAQ (reference sequence). The CDR3 loop reads CASSLGRGGTGELFF. The CDR3 nucleotides read TGTGCTAGCAGCTTAGGGCGCGGGGGCACCGGGGAGCTGTTTTTT.

The chain recombines TRBV27 with TRBJ2-2, with a tentative D call TRBD1 (5 bases). Germline lookup yields CDR1 MNHEY and CDR2 SMNVEV (reference sequence). Trimming took off 4 bases at V and 2 bases at J, with 14 bases between the two ends. The CDR3 consists of 16 residues. CDR3 in amino acids: CASSSQGSINTGELFF. The CDR3 DNA is TGTGCCAGCAGTTCCCAGGGTTCGATAAACACCGGGGAGCTGTTTTTT.

The rearrangement joins TRBV2 to TRBJ2-6; D perhaps matches TRBD1 (6 bases). V was pared by 6 bases and J by 4 bases, with 13 bases between. The germline V gene has CDR1 SNHLY and CDR2 FYNNEI. The CDR3 sequence is 15 residues long. In DNA, the CDR3 is TGTGCCAGCAGCCGGACAGTCCCGGGGGCCAACGTCCTGACTTTC. Residues: CASSRTVPGANVLTF.

The gene calls are TRBV30 and TRBJ2-2; no firm D call. CDR1 is GTSNPN, CDR2 SVGIG, per germline (reference sequence). V was cut by 0 bases and J by 6 bases, with 8 bases left in between. CDR3 length: 13 amino acids. CDR3: CAWSVTQAGELFF. CDR3 bases: TGTGCCTGGAGTGTGACCCAGGCCGGGGAGCTGTTTTTT.

The rearrangement joins TRBV7-6 to TRBJ2-7; D might be TRBD1 or TRBD2, each matching 5 bases. V shed 5 bases and J shed 7 bases, with 21 bases lying between them. CDR1 is SGHVS and CDR2 is FNYEAQ in the germline V gene. This CDR3 comprises 15 residues. The CDR3 DNA is TGTGCCAGCAGCCGGACCGAGGGGAGTCTACGGGAGCAGTACTTC. This sequence encodes CASSRTEGSLREQYF.

This chain connects TRBV6-1 to TRBJ1-5; D unresolved. Trimming removed 3 bases at V and 3 bases at J, with 6 bases between. The CDR3 is 13 amino acids. Germline assignment: CDR1 MNHNS and CDR2 SASEGT. CDR3: CASSDRTNQPQHF. Written as DNA, the CDR3 is TGTGCCAGCAGTGACAGGACCAATCAGCCCCAGCATTTT.

The chain couples TRBV10-1 to TRBJ2-2; D remains ambiguous. Germline CDR1 reads WNHNN; CDR2 reads SYGVQD (reference sequence). CDR3 length: 14 residues. The V and J ends lost 4 bases and 3 bases respectively, with 9 bases between them. CDR3: CASSGVRYTGELFF. CDR3 in DNA: TGCGCCAGCAGTGGCGTGAGATACACCGGGGAGCTGTTTTTT.

The chain couples TRBV5-8 to TRBJ2-7; D perhaps matches TRBD1 (5 bases). The CDR3 is made up of 13 amino acids. CDR1 is SGHTS, CDR2 YDEGEE, per germline. The V gene lost 5 bases and the J gene lost 1 base, with 10 bases spanning the gap. The CDR3 DNA follows: TGTGCCAGCAGGGTTAGGGGTTCCTACGAGCAGTACTTC. Its protein product is CASRVRGSYEQYF. Full variable domain (outside the CDR3, taken from reference TRBV5-8 and TRBJ2-7): EAGVTQSPTHLIKTRGQQATLRCSPISGHTSVYWYQQALGLGLQFLLWYDEGEERNRGNFPPRFSGRQFPNYSSELNVNALELEDSALYLCASRVRGSYEQYFGPGTRLTVT.

The genes are TRBV2 and TRBJ1-1, with 7 bases aligning to TRBD1. The CDR3 has 14 residues. V was pared by 7 bases and J by 6 bases, with 11 bases of the junction left unmatched. The germline CDR1 and CDR2 sequences are SNHLY and FYNNEI. This CDR3 reads CASNKGQLDPEAFF. CDR3 in DNA: TGTGCCAGCAATAAGGGACAGTTGGACCCTGAAGCTTTCTTT.

This chain uses TRBV30 with TRBJ2-5, with 8 bases aligning to TRBD2. The J segment lost 5 bases and the V segment lost 4 bases, leaving 9 bases of the junction unmatched. CDR1 and CDR2 from the germline V gene are GTSNPN and SVGIG (reference sequence). The CDR3 loop spans 14 amino acids. The CDR3 coding sequence is TGTGCCTGGACGGGGGCGGGGGGCGATGAGACCCAGTACTTC. It yields the protein CAWTGAGGDETQYF.

The CDR3 DNA sequence: TGTGCCAGCAGTGTGCAGGGGTCAGGGGTTTACAATGAGCAGTTCTTC. This sequence encodes CASSVQGSGVYNEQFF. V usage is TRBV6-1 and J usage is TRBJ2-1, with D possibly TRBD1 on 6 matching bases. Germline CDR1 reads MNHNS; CDR2 reads SASEGT. The CDR3 is 16 residues long. The ends were cut back, 4 bases at V and 4 bases at J, with 17 bases in the middle.

The chain couples TRBV6-5 to TRBJ2-7, with 8 positions matching TRBD1. The J segment lost 3 bases and the V segment lost 0 bases, leaving 1 base of the junction unmatched. CDR1 MNHEY and CDR2 SVGAGI come from the germline V gene. This CDR3 spans 14 amino acids. The CDR3 region has the DNA TGTGCCAGCAGTTACTCCGGACAGGGCTACGAGCAGTACTTC. It is translated as CASSYSGQGYEQYF.

The chain employs TRBV4-1 and TRBJ1-1; D ambiguous. CDR3 size: 14 residues. Trimming removed 4 bases at V and 1 base at J, with 10 bases between. The germline V gene has CDR1 MGHRA and CDR2 YSYEKL. This chain's CDR3 is CASSLARGNTEAFF. The CDR3 nucleotides read TGCGCCAGCAGCCTGGCTAGAGGGAACACTGAAGCTTTCTTT.

The chain has TRBV6-5 and TRBJ2-2, with 11 positions matching TRBD2. The CDR3 is 16 amino acids. With V trimmed by 3 bases and J by 8 bases, 8 bases remained unmatched. Germline V gene sequence: CDR1 MNHEY, CDR2 SVGAGI. CDR3 sequence reads: CASSYTSGGPGGELFF. In nucleotides, the CDR3 is TGTGCCAGCAGTTATACTAGCGGGGGCCCCGGGGGGGAGCTGTTTTTT.

This clone was seen a handful of times. CDR3 loop: CASSLAGSSNYGYTF. In nucleotides, the CDR3 is TGCGCCAGCAGCTTGGCAGGGTCTTCTAACTATGGCTACACCTTC. The genes are TRBV5-1 and TRBJ1-2; D is perhaps TRBD1 (5 bases). The CDR3 sequence is 15 residues long. CDR1 SGHRS and CDR2 YFSETQ come from the germline V gene. The V end lost 0 bases, the J end lost 0 bases, and 9 bases lay between the germline ends.

The chain links TRBV5-8 to TRBJ1-2; D gene uncertain. The CDR3 consists of 13 residues. The germline CDR1 and CDR2 sequences are SGHTS and YDEGEE. Trimming took 6 bases from V and 4 from J, leaving 13 bases between them. In nucleotides, the CDR3 is TGTGCCAGCACCATTCAGATATTCTATGGCTACACCTTC. As protein: CASTIQIFYGYTF.

CDR3 in amino acids: CASSYSRTSVSEQYF. In DNA form, the CDR3 reads TGTGCCAGCAGTTACTCTCGGACTAGCGTCTCCGAGCAGTACTTC. J is TRBJ2-7 and V is TRBV6-5; TRBD2 aligns across 9 bases. The CDR3 runs to 15 residues. The germline V gene encodes CDR1 MNHEY and CDR2 SVGAGI. With 0 bases clipped from V and 6 bases from J, the junction kept 6 bases outside the gene matches.

V gene TRBV6-5 combines with J gene TRBJ2-7; 8 nucleotides agree with TRBD1. After removal of 4 bases from V and 5 bases from J, the junction contained 10 bases not matched to a gene. Germline V gives CDR1 MNHEY, CDR2 SVGAGI. The CDR3 covers 15 residues. The CDR3 DNA reads TGTGCCAGCAGTTTCCACTCCGACAGGGGCCACGAGCAGTACTTC. Its translation: CASSFHSDRGHEQYF.

CDR3 sequence: CASRLQGTGTGELFF. CDR3 bases: TGTGCCAGCAGGTTACAGGGTACGGGTACCGGGGAGCTGTTTTTT. This chain uses TRBV6-5 with TRBJ2-2; D might be TRBD1 (6 bases). The V and J ends lost 6 bases and 5 bases respectively, with 16 bases between them. The CDR3 spans 15 residues. The germline V gene encodes CDR1 MNHEY and CDR2 SVGAGI.

The chain uses TRBV4-3 and TRBJ2-3, with TRBD2 as a possible D gene (6 bases). This CDR3 has 13 residues. Trimming cost V 1 base and J 4 bases, with 6 bases left between them. Germline assignment: CDR1 LGHNA and CDR2 YSLEER. In nucleotides, the CDR3 is TGCGCCAGCAGCCAAGGACTAGCAGATACGCAGTATTTT. Protein product: CASSQGLADTQYF.